Following are 21 T cell receptor beta chains from one sample sequenced in a study of CXCR3-negative and CXCR3-positive naive CD8 T cells. All TRB cDNA libraries came from 5' RACE performed with UMI labels. Following a re-call of the 5' RACE reads, TCRdb has one entry per CDR3 protein and lacks DNA. Reported are 100,000 to 150,000 distinct CDR3 sequences; the ten largest clones contain 0.45% to 0.55%. The sample consisted of naive CXCR3- CD8+ T cells from blood. The sample's subset: CD45RO-CCR7+CD27+CD95- naive CD8+ T cells lacking CXCR3 (TNR3-). These receptors all come from a human donor in good health. Some clones in this sample may be carry-over from other donors' samples.

This chain connects TRBV11-2 to TRBJ1-2. Germline lookup yields CDR1 SGHAT and CDR2 FQNNGV. The CDR3 spans 15 residues. The CDR3: CASSWAGGSHYGYTF.

The genes are TRBV6-5 and TRBJ2-7; no DNA is available, so the TRBD1 call from TCRdb remains unchecked. The germline gives CDR1 MNHEY, CDR2 SVGAGI. The CDR3 spans 15 residues. This chain's CDR3 is CASSYRPGGSYEQYF.

CDR3 residues: CSVEGLGTGRTEAFF. The V gene is TRBV29-1, the J gene TRBJ1-1; the D call of TRBD1 rests on TCRdb alone, since no DNA is present to check it. The CDR3 has 15 amino acids. Per the germline V gene, CDR1 is SQVTM and CDR2 is ANQGSEA. Looking up the rest from reference TRBV29-1 and TRBJ1-1 gives the full variable domain: SAVISQKPSRDICQRGTSLTIQCQVDSQVTMMFWYRQQPGQSLTLIATANQGSEATYESGFVIDKFPISRPNLTFSTLTVSNMSPEDSSIYLCSVEGLGTGRTEAFFGQGTRLTVV.

The gene calls are TRBV2 and TRBJ2-1; TCRdb proposes TRBD1, but this gene call is untestable without DNA. From germline, CDR1 is SNHLY and CDR2 FYNNEI. The CDR3 is 16 amino acids. The CDR3 region is CASSATGTGVSNEQFF.

The chain employs TRBV20-1 and TRBJ1-2; the TCRdb call, TRBD1, lacks DNA for checking. This CDR3 region has 14 residues. Germline-derived CDR1 and CDR2 are DFQATT and SNEGSKA (reference sequence). The CDR3 is CSAREGQGGYGYTF.

The CDR3 loop reads CASSSLGKITGAGYGYTF. The J gene is TRBJ1-2, the V gene TRBV5-6; TCRdb lists TRBD1, though no DNA is available to test this call. The CDR3 covers 18 residues. CDR1 is SGHDT and CDR2 is YYEEEE in the germline V gene.

This chain connects TRBV18 to TRBJ2-2; TCRdb indicates TRBD2, and absent DNA this call remains unverified. This CDR3 spans 18 amino acids. Germline V gene sequence: CDR1 KGHSH, CDR2 LQKENI. CDR3 sequence reads: CASSLDPSGIYGTGELFF.

The chain is built from TRBV10-2 and TRBJ1-4. The CDR3 is made up of 14 amino acids. Germline lookup yields CDR1 WSHSY and CDR2 SAAADI. The CDR3 loop reads CASSDGTRGEKLFF.

CDR3: CASSYSILGPYNEQFF. This sequence joins TRBV6-5 and TRBJ2-1; TCRdb selects TRBD2, and the lack of DNA leaves this call unchecked. Germline CDR1 and CDR2: MNHEY and SVGAGI. The CDR3 runs 16 residues.

The chain links TRBV7-9 to TRBJ2-3; the D gene TCRdb calls, TRBD2, cannot be checked with no DNA. The V gene's germline CDR1 is SEHNR and CDR2 FQNEAQ (reference sequence). The CDR3 is made up of 18 amino acids. The CDR3 protein is CASSFVPLAGGNTDTQYF.

This chain connects TRBV29-1 to TRBJ2-5; lacking DNA, the TRBD2 call made by TCRdb goes unchecked. The germline CDR1 and CDR2 sequences are SQVTM and ANQGSEA. This CDR3 spans 17 amino acids. The CDR3 protein is CSVEDLPGRPGSGTQYF.

This chain connects TRBV7-2 to TRBJ2-7; TCRdb proposes TRBD2, but this gene call is untestable without DNA. Germline CDR1 reads SGHTA; CDR2 reads FQGNSA. CDR3 size: 13 residues. CDR3 in amino acids: CASSLGPRGEQYF.

The rearrangement joins TRBV29-1 to TRBJ2-5. The CDR3 extends over 16 amino acids. Germline CDR1 and CDR2: SQVTM and ANQGSEA. The CDR3 sequence: CSVTGQGLWYQETQYF.

The chain carries TRBV4-3 and TRBJ2-7; as DNA is missing, the TRBD1 call by TCRdb cannot be tested. CDR3 length equals 17 residues. CDR1 LGHNA and CDR2 YSLEER come from the germline V gene. The CDR3 here is CASSQTISRAWVYEQYF.

The chain employs TRBV27 and TRBJ2-7; TCRdb indicates TRBD1, and absent DNA this call remains unverified. Germline V lookup: CDR1 MNHEY, CDR2 SMNVEV (reference sequence). There are 14 residues in the CDR3. CDR3: CASSTGQASYEQYF.

The rearrangement joins TRBV7-2 to TRBJ2-3; the D call of TRBD2 rests on TCRdb alone, since no DNA is present to check it. CDR1 SGHTA and CDR2 FQGNSA come from the germline V gene. The CDR3 runs to 16 residues. The chain's CDR3 is CASRAHRTSGTDTQYF.

The chain is built from TRBV12-3 or TRBV12-4 and TRBJ1-4; TCRdb proposes TRBD1, but this gene call is untestable without DNA. The CDR3 is 18 amino acids. The CDR3 sequence is CASSLTGGAGSTNEKLFF.

The V call is TRBV28, the J call TRBJ2-3; TCRdb's D call, TRBD2, is unchecked because there is no DNA. Germline values: CDR1 MDHEN, CDR2 SYDVKM. The CDR3 totals 15 residues. The CDR3 protein is CASSFSATSTDTQYF.

The rearrangement links TRBV12-3 or TRBV12-4 to TRBJ2-7; TCRdb designates TRBD1, a call that cannot be tested without DNA. CDR3 length: 13 residues. This chain's CDR3 is CASSSSGPYEQYF.

The rearrangement links TRBV20-1 to TRBJ2-7; checking the TCRdb D call of TRBD1 is not possible without DNA. The germline CDR1 and CDR2 sequences are DFQATT and SNEGSKA (reference sequence). CDR3 length: 13 residues. CDR3 residues: CSARTGQGYEQYF.

This rearrangement joins TRBV7-9 to TRBJ2-1; TCRdb proposes TRBD1, but this gene call is untestable without DNA. The CDR3 contains 13 residues. CDR1 and CDR2 from the germline V gene are SEHNR and FQNEAQ (reference sequence). The CDR3 region is CASSFAGTQTQFF.